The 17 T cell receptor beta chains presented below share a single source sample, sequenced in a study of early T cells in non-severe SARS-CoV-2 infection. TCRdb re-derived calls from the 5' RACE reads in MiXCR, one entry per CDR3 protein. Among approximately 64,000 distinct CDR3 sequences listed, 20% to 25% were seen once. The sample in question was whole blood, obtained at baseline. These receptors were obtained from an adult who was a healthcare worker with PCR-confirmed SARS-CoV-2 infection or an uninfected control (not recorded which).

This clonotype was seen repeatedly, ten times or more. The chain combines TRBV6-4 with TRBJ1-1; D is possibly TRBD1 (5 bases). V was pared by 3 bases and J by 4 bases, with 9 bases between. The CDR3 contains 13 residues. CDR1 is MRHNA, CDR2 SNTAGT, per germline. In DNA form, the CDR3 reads TGTGCCAGCAGTGAGCAGGGTGGCACTGAAGCTTTCTTT. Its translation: CASSEQGGTEAFF.

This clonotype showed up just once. This CDR3 reads CASSQDHGGAHTQYF. CDR3 nucleotide sequence: TGTGCCAGCAGCCAAGATCACGGGGGGGCCCATACGCAGTATTTT. The V and J genes are TRBV3-1 and TRBJ2-3; 8 bases align to TRBD2. With V trimmed by 0 bases and J by 7 bases, 6 bases remained unmatched. Germline values: CDR1 LGHDT, CDR2 YNNKEL (reference sequence). This CDR3 comprises 15 residues.

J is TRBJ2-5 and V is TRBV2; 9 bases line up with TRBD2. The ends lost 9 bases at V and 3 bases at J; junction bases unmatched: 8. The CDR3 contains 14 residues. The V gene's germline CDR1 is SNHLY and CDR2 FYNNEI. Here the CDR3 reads CAREGAGGKETQYF. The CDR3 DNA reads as TGTGCCAGGGAGGGAGCGGGGGGAAAAGAGACCCAGTACTTC.

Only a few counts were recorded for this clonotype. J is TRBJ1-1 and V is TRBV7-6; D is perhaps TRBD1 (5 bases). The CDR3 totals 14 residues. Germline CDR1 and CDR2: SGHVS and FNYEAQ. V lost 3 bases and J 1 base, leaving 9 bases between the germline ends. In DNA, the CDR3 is TGTGCCAGCAGCTTTCTCGGGACGAACACTGAAGCTTTCTTT. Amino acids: CASSFLGTNTEAFF.

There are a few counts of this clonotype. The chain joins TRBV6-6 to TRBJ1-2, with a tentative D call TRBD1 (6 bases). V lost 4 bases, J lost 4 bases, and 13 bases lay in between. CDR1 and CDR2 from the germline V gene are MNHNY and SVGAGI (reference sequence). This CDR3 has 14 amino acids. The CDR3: CASSFRGAGYGYTF. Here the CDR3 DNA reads TGTGCCAGCAGTTTCAGGGGAGCGGGCTATGGCTACACCTTC.

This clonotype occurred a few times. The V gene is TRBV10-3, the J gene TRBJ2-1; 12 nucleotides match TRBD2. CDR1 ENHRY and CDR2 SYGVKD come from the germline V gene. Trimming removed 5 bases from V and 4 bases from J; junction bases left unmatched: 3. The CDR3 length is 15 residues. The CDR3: CAISMGLAGYNEQFF. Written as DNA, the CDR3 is TGTGCCATCAGTATGGGACTAGCGGGTTACAATGAGCAGTTCTTC.

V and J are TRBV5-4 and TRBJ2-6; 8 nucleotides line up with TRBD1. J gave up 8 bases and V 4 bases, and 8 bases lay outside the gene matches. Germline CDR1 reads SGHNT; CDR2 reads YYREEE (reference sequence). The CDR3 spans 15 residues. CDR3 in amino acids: CASSPGQGRTNVLTF. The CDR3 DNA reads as TGTGCCAGCAGCCCCGGACAGGGTAGGACCAACGTCCTGACTTTC.

The CDR3 spells CASRAGGAKETQYF. Here the CDR3 DNA reads TGTGCCAGCAGGGCAGGGGGGGCGAAAGAGACCCAGTACTTC. The J gene is TRBJ2-5, the V gene TRBV6-6; tentatively, D is TRBD1 or TRBD2 (7 bases each). There are 14 residues in the CDR3. Trimming cost V 6 bases and J 3 bases, with 14 bases left between them. The germline V gene has CDR1 MNHNY and CDR2 SVGAGI (reference sequence).

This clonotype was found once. The CDR3 sequence is CASSSDPYVGYTF. DNA for the CDR3: TGCGCCAGCAGTTCGGACCCGTATGTCGGCTACACCTTC. The chain has TRBV10-1 and TRBJ1-2; D gene unclear. Germline assignment: CDR1 WNHNN and CDR2 SYGVQD (reference sequence). The CDR3 runs to 13 residues. Between the trimmed V and J ends, which lost 5 bases and 8 bases, there was a span of 15 bases.

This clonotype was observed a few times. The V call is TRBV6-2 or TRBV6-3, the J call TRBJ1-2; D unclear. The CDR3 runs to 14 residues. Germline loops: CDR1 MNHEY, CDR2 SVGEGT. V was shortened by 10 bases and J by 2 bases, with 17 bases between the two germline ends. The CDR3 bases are TGTGCCACCTTGGGAGGGATATTGAACTATGGCTACACCTTC. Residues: CATLGGILNYGYTF.

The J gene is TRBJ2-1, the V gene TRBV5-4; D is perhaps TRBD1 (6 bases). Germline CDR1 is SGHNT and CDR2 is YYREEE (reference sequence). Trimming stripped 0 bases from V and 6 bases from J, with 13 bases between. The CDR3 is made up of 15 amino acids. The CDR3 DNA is TGTGCCAGCAGCTTGGGGGGGCCTCTAATCAATGAGCAGTTCTTC. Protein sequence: CASSLGGPLINEQFF.

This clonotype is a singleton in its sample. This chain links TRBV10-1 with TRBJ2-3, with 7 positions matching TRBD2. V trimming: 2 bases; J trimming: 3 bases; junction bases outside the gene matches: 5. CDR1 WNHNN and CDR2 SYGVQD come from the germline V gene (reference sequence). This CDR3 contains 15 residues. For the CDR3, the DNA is TGCGCCAGCAGTGAGAAGAGGGGAGGGACAGATACGCAGTATTTT. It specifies CASSEKRGGTDTQYF.

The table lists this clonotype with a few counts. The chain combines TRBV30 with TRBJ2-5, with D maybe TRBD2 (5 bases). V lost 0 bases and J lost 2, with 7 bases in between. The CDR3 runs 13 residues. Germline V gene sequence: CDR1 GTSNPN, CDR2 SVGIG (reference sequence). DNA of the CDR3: TGTGCCTGGAGTGTACGGGAACAAGAGACCCAGTACTTC. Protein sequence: CAWSVREQETQYF.

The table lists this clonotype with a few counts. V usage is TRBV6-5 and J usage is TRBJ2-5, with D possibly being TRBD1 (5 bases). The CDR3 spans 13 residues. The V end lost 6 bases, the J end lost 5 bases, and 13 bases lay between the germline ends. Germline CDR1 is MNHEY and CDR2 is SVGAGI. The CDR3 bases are TGTGCCAGCAGGCCCTCAGGGATCGAGACCCAGTACTTC. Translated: CASRPSGIETQYF.

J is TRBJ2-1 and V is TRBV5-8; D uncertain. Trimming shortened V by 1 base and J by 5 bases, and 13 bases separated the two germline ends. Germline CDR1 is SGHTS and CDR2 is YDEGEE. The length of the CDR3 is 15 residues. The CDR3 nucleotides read TGTGCCAGCAGCTTGTTCAACACCCTCGACAATGAGCAGTTCTTC. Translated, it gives CASSLFNTLDNEQFF.

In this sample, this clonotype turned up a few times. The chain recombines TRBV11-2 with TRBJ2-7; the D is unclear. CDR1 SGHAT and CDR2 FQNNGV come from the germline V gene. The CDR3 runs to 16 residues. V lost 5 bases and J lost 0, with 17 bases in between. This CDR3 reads CASSDTYNKNSYEQYF. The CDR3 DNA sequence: TGTGCCAGCAGCGATACTTATAATAAAAACTCCTACGAGCAGTACTTC.

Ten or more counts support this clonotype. The CDR3 bases are TGTGCCAGCAGTGGTGGGGGGATGAGCGAGCAGTACTTC. Amino acids: CASSGGGMSEQYF. The V and J genes are TRBV6-1 and TRBJ2-7; D might be TRBD2 (6 bases). Looked up from germline, CDR1 is MNHNS and CDR2 is SASEGT. The length of the CDR3 is 13 residues. Deletions cut 4 bases from V and 6 bases from J, with 13 bases between.